Shown below are 20 T cell receptor beta chains from a single sample sequenced in a study of blood T cell repertoires in COVID-19. The protocol was immunoSEQ multiplex PCR, while the TCRdb copy is restricted to in-frame clones and leaves out a portion. The table has 100,000 or so clones, around nine tenths seen once. The sequenced material came from peripheral blood. Every receptor here comes from a man aged 65 to 79 with acute or convalescent COVID-19.

This clone was detected once. The rearrangement uses TRBV28 and TRBJ1-2; the D gene is possibly TRBD1 (5 bases). Germline V gene lookup returns CDR1 MDHEN and CDR2 SYDVKM. The CDR3 contains 13 residues. V was shortened by 7 bases and J by 2 bases, with 11 bases between the two germline ends. The CDR3 bases are TGTGCCAGCACCCCGACAGCGAACTATGGCTACACCTTC. Its protein product is CASTPTANYGYTF.

This chain links TRBV10-3 with TRBJ2-3, with 9 nucleotides matching TRBD1. This CDR3 is 15 amino acids long. Trimming took 2 bases from V and 3 from J; bases not matched to a gene: 3. Germline V lookup: CDR1 ENHRY, CDR2 SYGVKD. DNA for the CDR3: TGTGCCATCAGTGAGGCAGACAGGGGGACAGATACGCAGTATTTT. Its translation: CAISEADRGTDTQYF.

The chain has TRBV23-1 and TRBJ2-7; 8 bases agree with TRBD1. TRBV23-1 carries the ORF label, with uncertain function. V trimming: 2 bases; J trimming: 6 bases; junction bases outside the gene matches: 18. This CDR3 is 18 amino acids long. The DNA of the CDR3 is TGCGCCAGCAGTCAAGCCAACGACCAGGGACAGGCCGGCTTCGAGCAGTACTTC. Encoded protein: CASSQANDQGQAGFEQYF.

The genes are TRBV27 and TRBJ1-2, with TRBD1 matching over 8 bases. The J segment lost 5 bases and the V segment lost 6 bases, leaving 8 bases of the junction unmatched. Germline V lookup: CDR1 MNHEY, CDR2 SMNVEV (reference sequence). The length of the CDR3 is 14 residues. CDR3 DNA: TGTGCCAGCAGCCCCGACAGGGGAGGGTATGGCTACACCTTC. This codes for CASSPDRGGYGYTF.

The table lists this clone with a few counts. The gene calls are TRBV4-3 and TRBJ2-7, with TRBD1 as a possible D gene (6 bases). Trimming took off 0 bases at V and 4 bases at J, with 13 bases between the two ends. The CDR3 length is 15 residues. Germline V lookup: CDR1 LGHNA, CDR2 YSLEER. The CDR3 DNA is TGCGCCAGCAGCCAAGATCGTCAGGGGCGGTACGAGCAGTACTTC. This gives the protein CASSQDRQGRYEQYF.

There are a few counts of this clone. This chain connects TRBV2 to TRBJ2-7; perhaps TRBD1 as D (5 bases). Germline V gene lookup returns CDR1 SNHLY and CDR2 FYNNEI. V dropped 7 bases and J dropped 0 bases, with 10 bases sitting between them. This CDR3 has 13 residues. CDR3 residues: CASKDTSSYEQYF. The CDR3 DNA reads as TGTGCCAGCAAGGACACGAGCTCCTACGAGCAGTACTTC.

A few counts support this clone. The rearrangement joins TRBV12-3 or TRBV12-4 to TRBJ2-1, with D maybe TRBD2 (6 bases). V gave up 7 bases and J gave up 6 bases, with 13 bases separating them. The CDR3 runs to 13 residues. CDR3 residues: CASKLGGGNEQFF. CDR3 nucleotides: TGTGCCAGCAAACTTGGGGGAGGCAATGAGCAGTTCTTC.

This rearrangement joins TRBV9 to TRBJ2-7; TRBD2 agrees at 12 bases. Germline trimming cut 4 bases from V and 0 bases from J; bases unmatched to any gene: 8. Germline values: CDR1 SGDLS, CDR2 YYNGEE. The CDR3 loop spans 17 amino acids. The CDR3 DNA reads as TGTGCCAGCAGCTCCCACGGACTAGCGGGATACTCCTACGAGCAGTACTTC. It yields the protein CASSSHGLAGYSYEQYF.

The chain couples TRBV5-1 to TRBJ2-3; TRBD2 matches 7 bases. V lost 4 bases, J lost 2 bases, and 10 bases stayed unmatched. There are 16 residues in the CDR3. Germline CDR1 and CDR2: SGHRS and YFSETQ. Here the CDR3 reads CASSTSILADTDTQYF. The CDR3 region has the DNA TGCGCCAGCAGCACCTCCATCCTAGCGGACACAGATACGCAGTATTTT.

This chain uses TRBV4-3 with TRBJ2-7; 11 bases are shared with TRBD1. The CDR3 runs to 14 residues. Germline CDR1 and CDR2: LGHNA and YSLEER. The V segment lost 2 bases and the J segment 5 bases; nucleotides outside the gene matches: 2. The CDR3 region is CASSQRTGGDEQYF. The CDR3 DNA reads as TGCGCCAGCAGCCAAAGGACAGGGGGCGACGAGCAGTACTTC.

The sample holds one count of this clone. The rearrangement uses TRBV6-5 and TRBJ2-1, with 9 bases fitting TRBD2. Germline values: CDR1 MNHEY, CDR2 SVGAGI. V lost 7 bases to trimming and J lost 9 bases; unmatched junction nucleotides: 10. This CDR3 has 14 amino acids. The CDR3 sequence: CASNVGGRAGEQFF. The CDR3 nucleotides read TGTGCCAGCAATGTCGGCGGGAGGGCCGGTGAGCAGTTCTTC.

A single count supports this clone. V gene TRBV5-1 combines with J gene TRBJ1-2; 7 positions match TRBD1. Germline CDR1 is SGHRS and CDR2 is YFSETQ. V gave up 1 base and J gave up 4 bases; unmatched junction bases: 4. The CDR3 spans 14 residues. The CDR3: CASSLRQGVYGYTF. CDR3 DNA: TGCGCCAGCAGCTTGAGACAGGGAGTCTATGGCTACACCTTC.

This sequence joins TRBV11-3 and TRBJ1-1; the D is unclear. This CDR3 has 12 amino acids. CDR1 and CDR2 (germline): SGHNT, YENEEA. The V and J ends lost 3 bases and 1 base respectively, with 3 bases between them. The CDR3, as DNA: TGTGCCAGCAGCTTTCGGAACACTGAAGCTTTCTTT. Its translation: CASSFRNTEAFF. The full variable domain, in which reference TRBV11-3 and TRBJ1-1 provide the parts outside the CDR3, is EAGVVQSPRYKIIEKKQPVAFWCNPISGHNTLYWYLQNLGQGPELLIRYENEEAVDDSQLPKDRFSAERLKGVDSTLKIQPAELGDSAVYLCASSFRNTEAFFGQGTRLTVV.

The chain carries TRBV6-5 and TRBJ2-7; a possible D gene is TRBD2 (5 bases). Germline CDR1 MNHEY, CDR2 SVGAGI. The CDR3 totals 13 residues. The ends were cut back, 6 bases at V and 2 bases at J, with 11 bases in the middle. CDR3 bases: TGTGCCAGCAGACCCGCCGGGACCTACGAGCAGTACTTC. It is translated as CASRPAGTYEQYF.

This chain links TRBV5-1 with TRBJ1-2; a possible D gene is TRBD1 (5 bases). The CDR3 length is 12 residues. Trimming took 1 base from V and 6 from J, leaving 7 bases between them. Germline CDR1 is SGHRS and CDR2 is YFSETQ. The CDR3 nucleotides are TGCGCCAGCAGCTTGCCAGGGCATGGCTACACCTTC. This encodes CASSLPGHGYTF.

J is TRBJ1-2 and V is TRBV7-9, with a tentative D call TRBD1 (6 bases). Germline assignment: CDR1 SEHNR and CDR2 FQNEAQ (reference sequence). Trimming shortened V by 5 bases and J by 5 bases, and 12 bases separated the two germline ends. The CDR3 is made up of 13 amino acids. DNA for the CDR3: TGTGCCAGCAGCCCGACTCAGGGGTATGGCTACACCTTC. Its translation is CASSPTQGYGYTF.

The chain carries TRBV6-5 and TRBJ1-5; the match to TRBD1 covers 9 bases. The germline V gene encodes CDR1 MNHEY and CDR2 SVGAGI. The V gene end was trimmed by 6 bases and the J gene end by 3 bases; junction bases not matched to a gene: 6. The CDR3 runs 15 residues. In DNA, the CDR3 is TGTGCCAGCAGGAAACAGGGGGCGACCAATCAGCCCCAGCATTTT. Residues: CASRKQGATNQPQHF.

The rearrangement links TRBV7-9 to TRBJ2-5; perhaps TRBD1 as D (5 bases). Germline V CDR1 and CDR2: SEHNR, FQNEAQ (reference sequence). Deletions cut 6 bases from V and 2 bases from J, with 13 bases between. This CDR3 has 14 residues. The CDR3 sequence: CASRGQGSQETQYF. In DNA form, the CDR3 reads TGTGCCAGCAGGGGCCAGGGAAGTCAAGAGACCCAGTACTTC.

CDR3 in DNA: TGCAGTGCTAGTGCAGATCTCAACGGCTACACCTTC. This encodes CSASADLNGYTF. The chain recombines TRBV20-1 with TRBJ1-2; D is uncertain. CDR3 size: 12 residues. The V gene's germline CDR1 is DFQATT and CDR2 SNEGSKA (reference sequence). V shed 3 bases and J shed 8 bases, with 13 bases lying between them.

The chain links TRBV9 to TRBJ2-1; 13 nucleotides match TRBD2. The V gene end was trimmed by 3 bases and the J gene end by 7 bases; junction bases not matched to a gene: 4. Germline V gene data show CDR1 as SGDLS and CDR2 as YYNGEE. This CDR3 is 15 amino acids long. The CDR3 sequence is CASSEGTSGVNEQFF. Written as DNA, the CDR3 is TGTGCCAGCAGCGAGGGGACTAGCGGGGTGAATGAGCAGTTCTTC.